This T cell receptor beta chain was retrieved from a study of tumor-infiltrating lymphocytes in localized non-small cell lung cancer. CDR3 length: 13 amino acids. In germline, CDR1 is SGHTA, CDR2 FQGNSA. Trimming removed 3 bases from V and 3 bases from J, with 9 bases in between. Points on this clone: Other DNA sequences in this sample translate to the same CDR3.

Method: immunoSEQ multiplex PCR; TCRdb's copy keeps in-frame clones and lacks some. Of around 6,000 clones in the sample, approximately 85% were seen once. This TCR came from a human donor with non-small cell lung cancer. The sample comprised lung tumor tissue. The chain carries TRBV7-2 and TRBJ2-7; D not resolved. In DNA, the CDR3 is TGTGCCAGCAGCTTCACGGTCTTCTACGAGCAGTACTTC. It is translated as CASSFTVFYEQYF.